The 8 T cell receptor beta chains in this list originate from one sample, sequenced in a study of cytomegalovirus exposure and HLA in healthy donors. PCR used 60 Vbeta primers and 13 Jbeta primers. TCRdb keeps only in-frame clones here, not all; method: immunoSEQ multiplex PCR. This sample carries 200,000 to 250,000 clones, roughly 80% of them seen once, and the ten largest clones take under 0.25%. The sample comprised PBMCs. These receptors originate from a girl aged 2-10 years in good health and CMV-seronegative.

The chain recombines TRBV11-3 with TRBJ2-2; no definite D call. CDR3 length equals 14 residues. With 3 bases removed from V and 0 bases from J, the gap between germline ends came to 5 bases. The germline V gene has CDR1 SGHNT and CDR2 YENEEA. The CDR3 DNA sequence: TGTGCCAGCAGCTTTCAGGCGAACACCGGGGAGCTGTTTTTT. Protein product: CASSFQANTGELFF.

This chain connects TRBV10-3 to TRBJ2-1; TRBD2 matches at 9 bases. Germline V gene sequence: CDR1 ENHRY, CDR2 SYGVKD. V lost 8 bases to trimming and J lost 9 bases; unmatched junction nucleotides: 8. The CDR3 length is 13 residues. The CDR3, as DNA: TGTGCCATCGGTCTAGCGGGACGTAGTGAGCAGTTCTTC. It encodes CAIGLAGRSEQFF.

This clone was counted a single time. V usage is TRBV2 and J usage is TRBJ2-7, with D maybe TRBD2 (6 bases). Germline V lookup: CDR1 SNHLY, CDR2 FYNNEI. V was clipped by 7 bases and J by 6 bases, with 16 bases between them. The length of the CDR3 is 13 residues. The CDR3 sequence: CASNEGGKFEQYF. The CDR3 DNA follows: TGTGCCAGCAACGAAGGAGGGAAATTCGAGCAGTACTTC.

The chain is built from TRBV27 and TRBJ2-5, with 10 nucleotides matching TRBD1. Germline loops: CDR1 MNHEY, CDR2 SMNVEV (reference sequence). The CDR3 loop spans 18 amino acids. The junction had 20 bases not matched to a gene; V was cut back by 6 bases and J by 7 bases. Here the CDR3 reads CASRPRWGDRGWVGTQYF. As DNA, the CDR3 is TGTGCCAGCAGACCCCGTTGGGGGGACAGGGGCTGGGTAGGGACCCAGTACTTC.

The chain uses TRBV5-6 and TRBJ1-2; D is perhaps TRBD1 (5 bases). Trimming removed 1 base at V and 3 bases at J, with 13 bases between. Germline lookup yields CDR1 SGHDT and CDR2 YYEEEE. This CDR3 is 15 amino acids long. In DNA, the CDR3 is TGTGCCAGCAGCTTGATGGACATCCCTTACTATGGCTACACCTTC. Protein: CASSLMDIPYYGYTF.

The rearrangement joins TRBV14 to TRBJ2-5, with 11 bases matching TRBD2. The germline gives CDR1 SGHDN, CDR2 FVKESK. The CDR3 has 16 residues. With V trimmed by 2 bases and J by 5 bases, 7 bases remained unmatched. The CDR3 reads CASSQMRTSGWETQYF. CDR3 nucleotides: TGTGCCAGCAGCCAAATGCGGACTAGCGGGTGGGAGACCCAGTACTTC.

The rearrangement links TRBV5-4 to TRBJ2-5; no reliable D call. V was trimmed by 1 base and J by 3 bases, leaving 7 bases between them. CDR1 is SGHNT, CDR2 YYREEE, per germline (reference sequence). The CDR3 spans 13 residues. CDR3 sequence reads: CASSLTYEETQYF. CDR3 in DNA: TGTGCCAGCAGCTTGACTTATGAAGAGACCCAGTACTTC.

This clone was seen a few times. This rearrangement joins TRBV5-1 to TRBJ2-2; D is ambiguous. CDR3 length: 15 amino acids. Germline lookup yields CDR1 SGHRS and CDR2 YFSETQ. Trimming left V 1 base short and J 5 bases short, with 12 bases between. CDR3 DNA: TGCGCCAGCAGCTTGAGAATTGGGCAGACCGGGGAGCTGTTTTTT. Amino acids: CASSLRIGQTGELFF.